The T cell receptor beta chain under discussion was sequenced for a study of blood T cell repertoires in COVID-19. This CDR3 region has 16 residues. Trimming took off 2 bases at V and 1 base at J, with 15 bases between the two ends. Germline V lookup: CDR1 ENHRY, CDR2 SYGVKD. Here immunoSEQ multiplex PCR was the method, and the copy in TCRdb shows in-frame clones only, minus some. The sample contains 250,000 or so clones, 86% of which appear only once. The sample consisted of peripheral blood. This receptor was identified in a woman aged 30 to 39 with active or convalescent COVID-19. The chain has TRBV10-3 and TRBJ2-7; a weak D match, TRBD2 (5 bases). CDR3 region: CAISERGSKVSYEQYF. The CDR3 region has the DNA TGTGCCATCAGTGAGCGAGGGAGTAAGGTATCCTACGAGCAGTACTTC.